The 16 T cell receptor beta chains given below trace back to one sample, sequenced in a study of blood T cell repertoires in COVID-19. The data were produced by immunoSEQ multiplex PCR, yet TCRdb's version contains in-frame clones alone and is incomplete. The data show some 75,000 clones, more than 80% seen once. The sequenced sample consisted of peripheral blood. Receptors originate from a human donor in a cohort sampled during active COVID-19.

The CDR3 loop is CASSLGTSPDTQYF. The CDR3 DNA is TGCGCCAGCAGCTTAGGGACTTCACCAGATACGCAGTATTTT. The chain has TRBV5-1 and TRBJ2-3; perhaps TRBD2 as D (6 bases). There are 14 residues in the CDR3. CDR1 and CDR2 from the germline V gene are SGHRS and YFSETQ. The germline V and J ends were trimmed by 2 bases and 4 bases, with 11 bases remaining between them.

The CDR3 spells CASSRRQGALDTQYF. In DNA form, the CDR3 reads TGTGCCAGCAGTCGGAGGCAGGGGGCCCTAGATACGCAGTATTTT. V usage is TRBV27 and J usage is TRBJ2-3; 8 nucleotides align to TRBD1. The CDR3 contains 15 residues. Germline CDR1 and CDR2: MNHEY and SMNVEV (reference sequence). Trimming took 5 bases from V and 5 from J; bases not matched to a gene: 9.

This chain links TRBV12-3 or TRBV12-4 with TRBJ2-1; the D is unclear. The CDR3 has 12 amino acids. V lost 4 bases and J 6 bases, leaving 7 bases between the germline ends. The CDR3 protein is CASSSSVNEQFF. The CDR3 nucleotides read TGTGCCAGCAGTTCCTCAGTCAATGAGCAGTTCTTC.

The chain has TRBV7-9 and TRBJ2-3; 8 nucleotides match TRBD2. CDR3 length equals 16 residues. CDR1 SEHNR and CDR2 FQNEAQ come from the germline V gene (reference sequence). V lost 4 bases, J lost 4 bases, and 10 bases stayed unmatched. In nucleotides, the CDR3 is TGTGCCAGCAGCTCCCCCCGGGGGGGAAAAGCAGATACGCAGTATTTT. It specifies CASSSPRGGKADTQYF.

This chain links TRBV7-9 with TRBJ1-4; D is unresolved. V was cut by 8 bases and J by 8 bases, with 12 bases left in between. In germline, CDR1 is SEHNR, CDR2 FQNEAQ (reference sequence). This CDR3 is built from 12 residues. The CDR3 region has the DNA TGTGCCAGCGTTGGTAACCGGGAAAAACTGTTTTTT. Translated: CASVGNREKLFF.

The genes are TRBV6-5 and TRBJ2-3, with TRBD2 matching over 10 bases. Germline lookup yields CDR1 MNHEY and CDR2 SVGAGI. This CDR3 has 16 amino acids. V lost 0 bases, J lost 2 bases, and 2 bases stayed unmatched. The CDR3 reads CASSYSLAGATDTQYF. The CDR3 DNA reads TGTGCCAGCAGTTACTCCCTAGCGGGGGCCACAGATACGCAGTATTTT.

As concerns this clone: This specimen includes other DNA sequences encoding the same CDR3. The chain has TRBV5-1 and TRBJ2-2; weak D call: TRBD2 (6 bases). V lost 0 bases to trimming and J lost 5 bases, with 8 bases between them. Per the germline V gene, CDR1 is SGHRS and CDR2 is YFSETQ. This CDR3 has 14 residues. The CDR3 loop reads CASSLEGGTGELFF. Here the CDR3 DNA reads TGCGCCAGCAGCTTGGAAGGAGGGACCGGGGAGCTGTTTTTT.

The chain uses TRBV19 and TRBJ1-1, with D maybe TRBD1 (5 bases). Trimming took off 4 bases at V and 1 base at J, with 10 bases between the two ends. CDR1 LNHDA and CDR2 SQIVND come from the germline V gene (reference sequence). The CDR3 runs to 14 residues. CDR3 DNA: TGTGCCAGTAGTAACCCAACAGGGAACACTGAAGCTTTCTTT. Protein: CASSNPTGNTEAFF.

The chain uses TRBV6-6 and TRBJ1-1; D is undetermined. The CDR3 has 13 amino acids. The ends were cut back, 2 bases at V and 1 base at J, with 5 bases in the middle. CDR1 is MNHNY and CDR2 is SVGAGI in the germline V gene (reference sequence). In nucleotides, the CDR3 is TGTGCCAGCAGTTACGTAGAGAACACTGAAGCTTTCTTT. This sequence encodes CASSYVENTEAFF.

V gene TRBV19 combines with J gene TRBJ2-3; possibly TRBD2 for D (5 bases). V was cut by 3 bases and J by 4 bases, with 8 bases left in between. The germline gives CDR1 LNHDA, CDR2 SQIVND (reference sequence). There are 13 residues in the CDR3. CDR3 coding DNA: TGTGCCAGTAGTATTATGAGGGCAGATACGCAGTATTTT. Translated: CASSIMRADTQYF.

The chain links TRBV19 to TRBJ1-1, with TRBD1 matching 9 bases. V was clipped by 7 bases and J by 4 bases; unmatched bases: 7. CDR1 is LNHDA and CDR2 is SQIVND in the germline V gene (reference sequence). The CDR3 runs 14 residues. The CDR3 region is CASNLQGARTEAFF. Written as DNA, the CDR3 is TGTGCCAGTAACCTACAGGGGGCTCGCACTGAAGCTTTCTTT. Combining the CDR3 with reference TRBV19 and TRBJ1-1 gives the whole variable domain DGGITQSPKYLFRKEGQNVTLSCEQNLNHDAMYWYRQDPGQGLRLIYYSQIVNDFQKGDIAEGYSVSREKKESFPLTVTSAQKNPTAFYLCASNLQGARTEAFFGQGTRLTVV.

This clone was detected only a few times. CDR3 sequence (DNA): TGTGCCAGCAGCCAGGACAGGTTAGATGGCTACACCTTC. Translation gives CASSQDRLDGYTF. This rearrangement joins TRBV6-5 to TRBJ1-2; TRBD1 matches at 7 bases. The germline V gene encodes CDR1 MNHEY and CDR2 SVGAGI. The CDR3 runs 13 residues. V was pared by 6 bases and J by 6 bases, with 7 bases of the junction left unmatched.

This clone was counted between two and nine times. One junction end does not reproduce the germline sequence, and a read error may be involved. The genes are TRBV4-2 and TRBJ2-5; possible D gene TRBD2, 6 bases. CDR3 size: 17 residues. Germline V CDR1 and CDR2: LGHNA, YNFKEQ. As DNA, the CDR3 is TGTGCCAGCAGCCAAGAGAGAGCTGGACTAAACCATGAGACCCAGTACTTC. It codes for CASSQERAGLNHETQYF.

This rearrangement joins TRBV14 to TRBJ2-5; TRBD1 might be the D (5 bases). The CDR3 totals 15 residues. The V gene lost 3 bases and the J gene lost 3 bases, with 14 bases spanning the gap. Germline loops: CDR1 SGHDN, CDR2 FVKESK. The CDR3 here is CASSQLGHTKETQYF. CDR3 bases: TGTGCCAGCAGCCAGTTAGGACATACCAAAGAGACCCAGTACTTC.

The chain has TRBV25-1 and TRBJ2-5; 12 bases match TRBD2. The CDR3 is 16 amino acids. V lost 1 base and J lost 5; bases outside the gene matches: 5. Per the germline V gene, CDR1 is MGHDK and CDR2 is SYGVNS. CDR3 DNA sequence: TGTGCCAGCAGTGAATTTGGACTAGCGGGGCAGGAGACCCAGTACTTC. Its protein product is CASSEFGLAGQETQYF.

The chain carries TRBV19 and TRBJ2-1, with a possible D match to TRBD1 (6 bases). V lost 7 bases and J lost 2, with 12 bases in between. CDR1 is LNHDA, CDR2 SQIVND, per germline (reference sequence). The CDR3 contains 14 residues. The DNA of the CDR3 is TGTGCCAGTAAAGGGACAACGACCTACAATGAGCAGTTCTTC. Translating it yields CASKGTTTYNEQFF.